The rows below give T cell receptor beta chains drawn from one sample of a study of blood T cell repertoires in COVID-19. Data came from immunoSEQ multiplex PCR; TCRdb stores just in-frame clones and leaves some out. The sample lists 100,000 to 130,000 clones, 89% seen once, with approximately 5% in the top ten. Input material: peripheral blood. The receptors come from a man in his forties or fifties with active or convalescent COVID-19. The CDR3 runs from the conserved cysteine through the conserved F or W. Fields, in order: V gene, J gene, D gene, clone size, CDR3 DNA, CDR3 protein. The D gene is left open where the match is weak. Not all rows give a size; the values are once, few, many and, for expanded clones, a class.

>TRBV27|TRBJ1-1|-|-
TGTGCCAGCAGTCCCCTCGGGGGTCTCAGTACTGAAGCTTTCTTT
CASSPLGGLSTEAFF
>TRBV5-6|TRBJ2-4|TRBD1|-
TGTGCCAGCAGCTCCACAATGACAGGGGACATTCAGTACTTC
CASSSTMTGDIQYF
>TRBV7-9|TRBJ2-3|TRBD2|once
TGTGCCAGCAGCTTATACGGGAGGGGCAGGGCGACCGATACGCAGTATTTT
CASSLYGRGRATDTQYF
>TRBV28|TRBJ2-3|TRBD1|-
TGTGCCAGCAGCCGGACAGGGACTAGCACAGATACGCAGTATTTT
CASSRTGTSTDTQYF
>TRBV6-5|TRBJ2-3|-|-
TGTGCCAGCAATCAGGGGGGAAAGGGCACAGATACGCAGTATTTT
CASNQGGKGTDTQYF
>TRBV5-4|TRBJ1-4|TRBD1|-
TGTGCCAGCAGCTTGGACCCGGGACAGGTTAATGAAAAACTGTTTTTT
CASSLDPGQVNEKLFF
>TRBV7-3|TRBJ2-2|TRBD1|once
TGTGCCAGCAGCTCCCCGGGACAGGGTGTCACCGGGGAGCTGTTTTTT
CASSSPGQGVTGELFF
>TRBV6-6|TRBJ1-1|TRBD1|-
TGTGCCAGCAGTCCGAGGAGGGGGCCGGGAATGGGAGCGTACACTGAAGCTTTCTTT
CASSPRRGPGMGAYTEAFF
>TRBV4-1|TRBJ2-7|-|-
TGCGCCAGCAGCCAAGTGTTCGGGTTCGAAGGCGAGCAGTACTTC
CASSQVFGFEGEQYF
>TRBV30|TRBJ2-5|TRBD2|-
TGTGCCTGGAGTGGCTTGGCGGGAGGGCCGGGGGAGACCCAGTACTTC
CAWSGLAGGPGETQYF
>TRBV27|TRBJ1-2|TRBD1|-
TGTGCCAGCGGGCCCGGGACAGGGGACTTTAACTATGGCTACACCTTC
CASGPGTGDFNYGYTF
>TRBV3-1/TRBV3-2|TRBJ2-5|TRBD1|-
TGTGCCAGCAGCCGGACAGGGATGGGGTATACCCAGTACTTC
CASSRTGMGYTQYF
>TRBV28|TRBJ2-7|TRBD1|-
TGTGCCAGCAGCCAGCGACAGGGGGCCTACGAGCAGTACTTC
CASSQRQGAYEQYF
>TRBV6-6|TRBJ1-2|TRBD1|-
TGTGCCAGCAGTGGATCCGGGACAGACTCCTATGGCTACACCTTC
CASSGSGTDSYGYTF
>TRBV27|TRBJ2-4|TRBD2|-
TGTGCCAGCAGGGGAGCGGGAAGGGGCATTCAGTACTTC
CASRGAGRGIQYF
>TRBV5-1|TRBJ1-1|-|-
TGCGCCAGCAGCTCCACAGGGTCGCCCGAAGCTTTCTTT
CASSSTGSPEAFF
>TRBV2|TRBJ2-7|-|-
TGTGCCAGCAGCCTCGACCGTACGGGCGAGCAGTACTTC
CASSLDRTGEQYF
>TRBV29-1|TRBJ1-1|-|few
TGCAGCGTTGCGATTCAGGGGAACACTGAAGCTTTCTTT
CSVAIQGNTEAFF
>TRBV7-2|TRBJ2-1|-|-
TGTGCCAGCAGCTTAATCTCTGGCAGCTCCTACAATGAGCAGTTCTTC
CASSLISGSSYNEQFF
>TRBV28|TRBJ2-7|-|-
TGTGCCAGCAGTCCCCGACAGACGAGCTCCTACGAGCAGTACTTC
CASSPRQTSSYEQYF
>TRBV28|TRBJ2-5|-|-
TGTGCCAGCAGCCGCAGGGAGACCCAGTACTTC
CASSRRETQYF
>TRBV6-2/TRBV6-3|TRBJ2-4|-|-
TGTGCCAGCAGCCTGACAGCGGGAAACATTCAGTACTTC
CASSLTAGNIQYF
>TRBV2|TRBJ1-2|-|-
TGTGCCAGCAGCGAGGGAAACTATGGCTACACCTTC
CASSEGNYGYTF
>TRBV9|TRBJ2-1|TRBD2|-
TGTGCCAGCAGCGGGGTAGCGGGAGTCGATGAGCAGTTCTTC
CASSGVAGVDEQFF
>TRBV27|TRBJ2-1|TRBD2|-
TGTGCCAGCAGTTCGGAGATAGCGGGATTTGACAATGAGCAGTTCTTC
CASSSEIAGFDNEQFF
>TRBV19|TRBJ2-1|TRBD2|-
TGTGCCAGTAGCGATATAGCCGGACTAGCGGGTTTAAAGCAGTTCTTC
CASSDIAGLAGLKQFF
>TRBV7-2|TRBJ1-4|TRBD1|-
TGTGCCAGCAGCTTAATCGGGACAGGGATCGAAAAACTGTTTTTT
CASSLIGTGIEKLFF